Each of the 32 T cell receptor beta chains below was sequenced from the same sample in a study of blood T cells in healthy people across ages (dated by TCRdb to between 2014 and 2016). Library prep was done by 5' RACE. TCRdb names Illumina HiSeq 2500 as the instrument used. The second PCR ran for roughly 7 to 12 cycles and used a J-beta primer mix along with a sample-barcoded 5' primer. TCRdb reworked the public reads: Q25 trimming with fastp, MiXCR clone assembly, productive beta chains retained. Identical CDR3 protein sequences are pooled into one entry, listed with their most common genes and DNA. This sample comprises some 290,000 distinct CDR3 sequences, roughly 27% of them detected only once. Roughly 28% of the sample comes from the top ten. Sequencing input: blood. The receptors were gathered from a woman in her seventies in good health.

This clonotype came up once. The chain recombines TRBV19 with TRBJ1-5; no clear D gene. Per the germline V gene, CDR1 is LNHDA and CDR2 is SQIVND (reference sequence). Trimming left V 7 bases short and J 0 bases short, with 7 bases between. This CDR3 is built from 13 residues. Here the CDR3 reads CASTVYSNQPQHF. The CDR3 region has the DNA TGTGCCAGTACCGTATATAGCAATCAGCCCCAGCATTTT.

This chain connects TRBV10-3 to TRBJ2-5; weak D call: TRBD2 (7 bases). The J call may be mistaken, given a closer DNA end match to TRBJ2-7. The CDR3 consists of 14 residues. Germline CDR1 reads ENHRY; CDR2 reads SYGVKD. The CDR3: CAIEKGGSLNEQYF. The CDR3 region has the DNA TGTGCCATCGAGAAGGGGGGGAGTTTGAACGAGCAGTACTTC.

This clonotype came up a few times. This chain joins TRBV4-1 and TRBJ2-4, with D uncertain. Germline CDR1 reads MGHRA; CDR2 reads YSYEKL. CDR3 size: 17 residues. Trimming left V 2 bases short and J 5 bases short, with 19 bases between. The CDR3 spells CASSQTDAVGFENIQYF. CDR3 nucleotide sequence: TGCGCCAGCAGCCAAACAGATGCCGTGGGGTTTGAAAACATTCAGTACTTC.

Ten or more counts support this clonotype. CDR3 sequence (DNA): TGCAGCGCAATAGACCGTGGGGGGGCGAACACTGAAGCTTTCTTT. Encoded protein: CSAIDRGGANTEAFF. The gene calls are TRBV29-1 and TRBJ1-1; possibly TRBD1 for D (6 bases). With 7 bases removed from V and 1 base from J, the gap between germline ends came to 19 bases. Germline values: CDR1 SQVTM, CDR2 ANQGSEA. CDR3 length: 15 residues.

This clonotype has just a few counts. The chain carries TRBV18 and TRBJ2-7; unclear D gene. V gave up 0 bases and J gave up 0 bases, with 15 bases separating them. CDR3 length equals 17 residues. Germline V gene sequence: CDR1 KGHSH, CDR2 LQKENI. CDR3 sequence (DNA): TGTGCCAGCTCACCACCACTGGGATCTGGAAGCTCCTACGAGCAGTACTTC. Residues: CASSPPLGSGSSYEQYF.

This clonotype was observed a handful of times. The chain carries TRBV6-1 and TRBJ2-6; perhaps D is TRBD1 or TRBD2 (6 bases each). The CDR3 runs 17 residues. The germline V gene encodes CDR1 MNHNS and CDR2 SASEGT. Trimming stripped 6 bases from V and 0 bases from J, with 15 bases between. The CDR3 coding sequence is TGTGCCAGCAGACGCGGGACACTCTCCTCTGGGGCCAACGTCCTGACTTTC. Its protein is CASRRGTLSSGANVLTF.

This clonotype was detected ten times or more. CDR3 amino acids: CASSLEGQGKNEQFF. The CDR3 region has the DNA TGCGCCAGCAGCTTGGAGGGACAGGGGAAAAATGAGCAGTTCTTC. The chain links TRBV5-1 to TRBJ2-5; 10 nucleotides match TRBD1. The J call may be mistaken, given a closer DNA end match to TRBJ2-1. The germline V gene has CDR1 SGHRS and CDR2 YFSETQ. This CDR3 has 15 residues.

V gene TRBV11-2 combines with J gene TRBJ2-7; 7 positions match TRBD1. Germline CDR1 and CDR2: SGHAT and FQNNGV. V trimming: 4 bases; J trimming: 4 bases; junction bases outside the gene matches: 10. The CDR3 has 15 amino acids. The DNA for the CDR3 is TGTGCCAGCAGCTCACGACAGGGCCCCTTGTACGAGCAGTACTTC. It yields the protein CASSSRQGPLYEQYF.

This chain connects TRBV20-1 to TRBJ1-4; D unresolved. CDR1 and CDR2 (germline): DFQATT, SNEGSKA (reference sequence). The germline V and J ends were trimmed by 0 bases and 5 bases, with 13 bases remaining between them. The CDR3 covers 15 residues. The chain's CDR3 is CSARDIGQSNEKLFF. As DNA, the CDR3 is TGCAGTGCTAGAGATATCGGGCAGTCCAATGAAAAACTGTTTTTT.

The table lists this clonotype with a few counts. The gene calls are TRBV3-1 and TRBJ1-4, with D possibly being TRBD1 (5 bases). The germline gives CDR1 LGHDT, CDR2 YNNKEL (reference sequence). Trimming pared 1 base from V and 8 bases from J, leaving 14 bases between. The length of the CDR3 is 15 residues. CDR3 coding DNA: TGTGCCAGCAGCCAAGTTGAGGGACCTGGGGAAAAACTGTTTTTT. Protein product: CASSQVEGPGEKLFF.

There are a few counts of this clonotype. V is TRBV29-1 and J is TRBJ2-5, with D perhaps matching TRBD2 (6 bases). This CDR3 has 13 residues. V lost 5 bases, J lost 5 bases, and 15 bases lay in between. In germline, CDR1 is SQVTM, CDR2 ANQGSEA. This chain's CDR3 is CSVTEGQRETQYF. In DNA, the CDR3 is TGCAGCGTTACGGAGGGCCAGAGGGAGACCCAGTACTTC.

This clonotype was observed a handful of times. The chain recombines TRBV20-1 with TRBJ2-1, with 8 nucleotides matching TRBD2. Trimming cost V 6 bases and J 0 bases; bases outside gene matches: 13. This CDR3 has 17 residues. Germline V gives CDR1 DFQATT, CDR2 SNEGSKA (reference sequence). The CDR3 DNA is TGCAGTGCCCCGGATGTAGCGGGGATGAGCTCCTACAATGAGCAGTTCTTC. Translation: CSAPDVAGMSSYNEQFF.

The chain links TRBV5-1 to TRBJ2-1, with unresolved D. The V and J ends lost 0 bases and 4 bases respectively, with 11 bases between them. Per germline, CDR1 SGHRS and CDR2 YFSETQ. The CDR3 has 15 amino acids. CDR3 DNA: TGCGCCAGCAGCTTGGGGTCGCCGAATTACAATGAGCAGTTCTTC. It codes for CASSLGSPNYNEQFF.

This clonotype has only a few counts. The chain uses TRBV12-3 or TRBV12-4 and TRBJ2-7, with D perhaps TRBD2 (6 bases). Trimming stripped 5 bases from V and 1 base from J, with 15 bases between. This CDR3 contains 15 residues. CDR3 coding DNA: TGTGCCAGCAGTCCCTCCATTAGCGGATCCTACGAGCAGTACTTC. Amino acids: CASSPSISGSYEQYF.

In its sample, this clonotype was seen a few times. A read error may account for a junction end that differs from germline. The chain recombines TRBV6-4 with TRBJ2-1, with TRBD1 identical over 9 bases. Germline V gives CDR1 MRHNA, CDR2 SNTAGT. The CDR3 contains 15 residues. For the CDR3, the DNA is TGTGCCAGCGGTGACTCCGGGACAGGGACCAATGAGCAGTTCTTC. Encoded protein: CASGDSGTGTNEQFF.

This chain joins TRBV29-1 and TRBJ2-7, with 10 nucleotides matching TRBD1. After removal of 0 bases from V and 4 bases from J, the junction contained 6 bases not matched to a gene. The CDR3 runs 15 residues. Germline CDR1 and CDR2: SQVTM and ANQGSEA. CDR3 region: CSVEDRGQGRYEQYF. In nucleotides, the CDR3 is TGCAGCGTTGAAGATAGGGGACAGGGGAGATACGAGCAGTACTTC.

J is TRBJ2-5 and V is TRBV28; 8 bases align to TRBD2. The V gene end was trimmed by 5 bases and the J gene end by 4 bases; junction bases not matched to a gene: 6. This CDR3 region has 14 residues. Germline CDR1 is MDHEN and CDR2 is SYDVKM. CDR3 DNA sequence: TGTGCCAGCAGTCCTCGGGCGGGGGGAGAGACCCAGTACTTC. This sequence encodes CASSPRAGGETQYF.

The chain employs TRBV7-9 and TRBJ1-6, with D perhaps matching TRBD1 (5 bases). This CDR3 contains 14 residues. In germline, CDR1 is SEHNR, CDR2 FQNEAQ (reference sequence). V dropped 6 bases and J dropped 9 bases, with 15 bases sitting between them. CDR3 in amino acids: CASRSYRDSSPLHF. The CDR3 nucleotides are TGTGCCAGCAGGTCATACCGGGACTCTTCACCCCTCCACTTT.

This clonotype has only one observation. V gene TRBV5-1 combines with J gene TRBJ1-1; tentative D call: TRBD1 (5 bases). There are 14 residues in the CDR3. The germline V and J ends were trimmed by 0 bases and 7 bases, with 13 bases remaining between them. Germline V gene data show CDR1 as SGHRS and CDR2 as YFSETQ. The CDR3 coding sequence is TGCGCCAGCAGCTTGGGACGAGAAGGGGATGAAGCTTTCTTT. Amino acids: CASSLGREGDEAFF.

Regarding this clonotype: Being one base from a much bigger clone, this may be a read error. The chain combines TRBV7-2 with TRBJ2-7; D is uncertain. Looked up from germline, CDR1 is SGHTA and CDR2 is FQGNSA. Trimming took 5 bases from V and 2 from J, leaving 4 bases between them. The CDR3 loop spans 11 amino acids. The CDR3 DNA is TGTGCCAGCAGCAAAACCTACGAGCAGTACTTC. Residues: CASSKTYEQYF.

The gene calls are TRBV20-1 and TRBJ2-3; TRBD2 might be the D (5 bases). The length of the CDR3 is 14 residues. Trimming removed 2 bases at V and 0 bases at J, with 9 bases between. Germline lookup yields CDR1 DFQATT and CDR2 SNEGSKA (reference sequence). The CDR3 DNA reads as TGCAGTGCTAGACGTAGGACTAGCACAGATACGCAGTATTTT. Translated, it gives CSARRRTSTDTQYF.

V usage is TRBV29-1 and J usage is TRBJ2-1, with D perhaps matching TRBD2 (6 bases). The germline CDR1 and CDR2 sequences are SQVTM and ANQGSEA. V was shortened by 7 bases and J by 3 bases, with 16 bases between the two germline ends. The CDR3 sequence is 14 residues long. CDR3 sequence reads: CSGSPGGSYNEQFF. The DNA of the CDR3 is TGCAGCGGTAGCCCCGGGGGTAGCTACAATGAGCAGTTCTTC.

This clonotype was recorded a few times. The chain carries TRBV4-1 and TRBJ2-7; D possibly matches TRBD1 or TRBD2 (5 bases each). Germline CDR1 is MGHRA and CDR2 is YSYEKL. Trimming cost V 2 bases and J 7 bases, with 21 bases left between them. The CDR3 covers 16 residues. CDR3 sequence: CASSQTYRDPQWEQYF. CDR3 coding DNA: TGCGCCAGCAGCCAAACGTACCGGGACCCCCAATGGGAGCAGTACTTC.

This clonotype was detected many times. The chain employs TRBV20-1 and TRBJ1-5; D call uncertain. Between the trimmed V and J ends, which lost 0 bases and 4 bases, there was a span of 7 bases. This CDR3 has 13 residues. Germline V gene sequence: CDR1 DFQATT, CDR2 SNEGSKA (reference sequence). The CDR3 bases are TGCAGTGCTAGAGATCTAGAAAATCAGCCCCAGCATTTT. Amino acid sequence: CSARDLENQPQHF.

Details on this clonotype: A single base separates this from a much larger clone, so it may be a read error. The chain uses TRBV24-1 and TRBJ2-1, with 13 bases lining up with TRBD2. CDR1 and CDR2 (germline): KGHDR, SFDVKD. There are 17 residues in the CDR3. The CDR3 spells CATSGTSGSLQLNERFF. CDR3 DNA sequence: TGTGCCACCAGTGGGACTAGCGGGAGCCTCCAACTCAATGAGCGGTTCTTC.

The gene calls are TRBV2 and TRBJ2-6; D not resolved. Germline loops: CDR1 SNHLY, CDR2 FYNNEI. The V gene lost 7 bases and the J gene lost 1 base, with 11 bases spanning the gap. The length of the CDR3 is 15 residues. The CDR3: CASKIMTSGANVLTF. The CDR3 coding sequence is TGTGCCAGCAAGATTATGACGTCTGGGGCCAACGTCCTGACTTTC.

This clonotype has a handful of counts. The rearrangement uses TRBV24-1 and TRBJ2-2; weak D call: TRBD2 (6 bases). Germline V lookup: CDR1 KGHDR, CDR2 SFDVKD. The CDR3 has 16 residues. Trimming removed 9 bases at V and 3 bases at J, with 19 bases between. The CDR3, as DNA: TGTGCCACCGCAACGAGGGGAGGCGGGGACACCGGGGAGCTGTTTTTT. Translating gives CATATRGGGDTGELFF.

This clonotype showed up just a few times. This chain uses TRBV7-8 with TRBJ2-1, with TRBD2 matching 9 bases. With V trimmed by 0 bases and J by 5 bases, 5 bases remained unmatched. There are 16 residues in the CDR3. The germline gives CDR1 SGHVS, CDR2 FQNEAQ. This CDR3 is CASSLAWASGNNEQFF. The DNA of the CDR3 is TGTGCCAGCAGCTTAGCGTGGGCTAGCGGGAACAATGAGCAGTTCTTC.

The chain couples TRBV5-4 to TRBJ2-1; tentatively, D is TRBD2 (6 bases). With 2 bases removed from V and 0 bases from J, the gap between germline ends came to 15 bases. The germline CDR1 and CDR2 sequences are SGHNT and YYREEE (reference sequence). This CDR3 comprises 17 residues. CDR3 nucleotide sequence: TGTGCCAGCAGCTTCTCAGGAGGGATGAGCTCCTACAATGAGCAGTTCTTC. Translation: CASSFSGGMSSYNEQFF.

At least ten counts were recorded for this clonotype. This chain uses TRBV4-1 with TRBJ2-7; TRBD1 or TRBD2 may be the D gene (5 bases each). Between the trimmed V and J ends, which lost 4 bases and 0 bases, there was a span of 10 bases. The CDR3 covers 14 residues. The germline gives CDR1 MGHRA, CDR2 YSYEKL. This CDR3 is CASSPGRNSYEQYF. The CDR3 nucleotides are TGCGCCAGCAGCCCGGGACGGAACTCCTACGAGCAGTACTTC.

The count of this clonotype is one. The chain combines TRBV5-1 with TRBJ1-4; TRBD1 might be the D (5 bases). The V gene's germline CDR1 is SGHRS and CDR2 YFSETQ. The CDR3 consists of 15 residues. The V end was cut by 3 bases, the J end by 8 bases, with 17 bases between. The CDR3 DNA is TGCGCCAGCAGCTCAAATGTGGGGGTTCGGGAAAAACTGTTTTTT. This sequence encodes CASSSNVGVREKLFF.

V gene TRBV7-2 combines with J gene TRBJ2-1, with 8 bases lining up with TRBD1. The CDR3 covers 16 residues. V dropped 3 bases and J dropped 9; count of bases not matched to a gene: 13. CDR1 is SGHTA, CDR2 FQGNSA, per germline. The CDR3 is CASSFTGTGEGGEQFF. The DNA for the CDR3 is TGTGCCAGCAGCTTCACCGGGACAGGAGAGGGGGGTGAGCAGTTCTTC.